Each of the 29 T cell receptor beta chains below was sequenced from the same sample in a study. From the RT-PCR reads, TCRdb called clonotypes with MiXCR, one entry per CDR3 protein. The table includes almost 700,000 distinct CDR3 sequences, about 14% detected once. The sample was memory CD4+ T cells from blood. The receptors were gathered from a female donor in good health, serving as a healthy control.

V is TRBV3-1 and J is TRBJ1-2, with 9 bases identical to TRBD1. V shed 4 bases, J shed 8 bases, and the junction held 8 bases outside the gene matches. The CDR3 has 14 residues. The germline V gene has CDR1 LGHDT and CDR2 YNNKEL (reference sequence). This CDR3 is CASSLRDRVVGYTF. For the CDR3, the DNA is TGTGCCAGCAGCCTCCGGGACAGGGTTGTCGGCTACACCTTC.

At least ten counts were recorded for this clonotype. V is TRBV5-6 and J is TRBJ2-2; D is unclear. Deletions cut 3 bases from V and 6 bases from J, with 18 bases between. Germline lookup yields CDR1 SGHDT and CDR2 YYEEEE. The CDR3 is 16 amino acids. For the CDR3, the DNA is TGTGCCAGCAGCTCGGAACCCATTATTTCTGCCGGGGAGCTGTTTTTT. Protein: CASSSEPIISAGELFF. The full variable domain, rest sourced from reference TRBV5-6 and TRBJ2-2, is DAGVTQSPTHLIKTRGQQVTLRCSPKSGHDTVSWYQQALGQGPQFIFQYYEEEERQRGNFPDRFSGHQFPNYSSELNVNALLLGDSALYLCASSSEPIISAGELFFGEGSRLTVL.

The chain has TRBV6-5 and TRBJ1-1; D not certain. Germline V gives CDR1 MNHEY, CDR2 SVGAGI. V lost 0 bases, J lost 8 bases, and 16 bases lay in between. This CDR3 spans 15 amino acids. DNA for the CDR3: TGTGCCAGCAGTTACTCGTCACGTTGGGGAGGCGAAGCTTTCTTT. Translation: CASSYSSRWGGEAFF.

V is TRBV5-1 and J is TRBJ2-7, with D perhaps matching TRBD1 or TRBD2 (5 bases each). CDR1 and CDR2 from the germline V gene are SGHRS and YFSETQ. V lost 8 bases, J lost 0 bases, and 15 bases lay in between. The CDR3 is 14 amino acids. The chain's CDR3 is CARDREGVSYEQYF. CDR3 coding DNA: TGCGCCAGAGATCGGGAAGGGGTCTCCTACGAGCAGTACTTC.

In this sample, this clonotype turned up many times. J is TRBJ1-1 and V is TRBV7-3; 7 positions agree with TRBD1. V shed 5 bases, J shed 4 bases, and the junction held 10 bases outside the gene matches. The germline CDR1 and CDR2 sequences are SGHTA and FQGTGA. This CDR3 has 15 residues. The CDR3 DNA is TGTGCCAGCAGCCCCAGACAGGGAGGGCGCACTGAAGCTTTCTTT. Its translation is CASSPRQGGRTEAFF.

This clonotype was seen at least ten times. The CDR3 sequence is CASSFPGLGQGLEAFF. The DNA for the CDR3 is TGTGCCAGCAGCTTCCCCGGATTAGGGCAGGGCCTTGAAGCTTTCTTT. This sequence joins TRBV7-3 and TRBJ1-1, with a tentative D call TRBD1 (5 bases). Germline-derived CDR1 and CDR2 are SGHTA and FQGTGA. This CDR3 spans 16 amino acids. The V end lost 3 bases, the J end lost 7 bases, and 21 bases lay between the germline ends.

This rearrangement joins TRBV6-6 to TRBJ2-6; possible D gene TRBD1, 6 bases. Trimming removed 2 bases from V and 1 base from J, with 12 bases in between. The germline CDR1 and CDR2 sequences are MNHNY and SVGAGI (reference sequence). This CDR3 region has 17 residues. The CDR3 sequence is CASSYRDKTSGANVLTF. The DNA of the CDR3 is TGTGCCAGCAGTTACCGGGACAAAACATCTGGGGCCAACGTCCTGACTTTC.

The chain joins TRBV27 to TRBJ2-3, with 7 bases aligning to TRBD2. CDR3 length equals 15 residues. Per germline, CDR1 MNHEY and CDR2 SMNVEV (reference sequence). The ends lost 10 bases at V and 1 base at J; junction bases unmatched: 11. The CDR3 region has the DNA TGTGCCACCAGGTGGGGCGGGAGAGGCACAGATACGCAGTATTTT. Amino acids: CATRWGGRGTDTQYF.

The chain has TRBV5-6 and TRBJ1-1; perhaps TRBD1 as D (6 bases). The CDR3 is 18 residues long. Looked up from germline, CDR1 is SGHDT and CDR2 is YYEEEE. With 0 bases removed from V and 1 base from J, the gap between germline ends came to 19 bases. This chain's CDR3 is CASSLAVRGAEGNTEAFF. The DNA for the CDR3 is TGTGCCAGCAGCTTGGCGGTTCGGGGGGCGGAAGGGAACACTGAAGCTTTCTTT.

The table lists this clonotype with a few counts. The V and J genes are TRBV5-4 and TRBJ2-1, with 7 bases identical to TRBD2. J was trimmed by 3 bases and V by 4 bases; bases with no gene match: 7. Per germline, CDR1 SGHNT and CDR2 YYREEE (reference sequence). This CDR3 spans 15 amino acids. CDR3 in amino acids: CASSRAGRNYNEQFF. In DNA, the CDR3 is TGTGCCAGCAGCCGAGCGGGGCGGAACTACAATGAGCAGTTCTTC.

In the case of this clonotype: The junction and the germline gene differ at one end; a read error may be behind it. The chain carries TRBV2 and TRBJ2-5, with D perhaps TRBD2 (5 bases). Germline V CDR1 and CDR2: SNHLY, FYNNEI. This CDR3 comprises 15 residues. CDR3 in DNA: TGTGCCAGCAGTGAACGGTCAGTGGTTTGGGAGACCAAGTACTTC. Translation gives CASSERSVVWETKYF. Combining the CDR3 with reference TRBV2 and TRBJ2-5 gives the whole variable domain EPEVTQTPSHQVTQMGQEVILRCVPISNHLYFYWYRQILGQKVEFLVSFYNNEISEKSEIFDDQFSVERPDGSNFTLKIRSTKLEDSAMYFCASSERSVVWETKYFGPGTRLLVL.

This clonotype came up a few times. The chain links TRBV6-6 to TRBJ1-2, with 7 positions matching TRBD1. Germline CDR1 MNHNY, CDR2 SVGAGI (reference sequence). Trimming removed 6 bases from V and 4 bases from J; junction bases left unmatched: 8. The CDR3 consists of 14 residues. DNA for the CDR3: TGTGCCAGCAGAGAGCCTTGGGACAGCTATGGCTACACCTTC. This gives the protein CASREPWDSYGYTF.

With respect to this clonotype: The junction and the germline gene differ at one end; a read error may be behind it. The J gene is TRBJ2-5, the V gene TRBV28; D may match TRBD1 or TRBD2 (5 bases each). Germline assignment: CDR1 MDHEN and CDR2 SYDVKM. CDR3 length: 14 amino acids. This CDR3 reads CVSSPLRGVGTQYF. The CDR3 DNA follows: TGTGTCAGCAGTCCCCTCCGAGGGGTCGGTACCCAGTACTTC.

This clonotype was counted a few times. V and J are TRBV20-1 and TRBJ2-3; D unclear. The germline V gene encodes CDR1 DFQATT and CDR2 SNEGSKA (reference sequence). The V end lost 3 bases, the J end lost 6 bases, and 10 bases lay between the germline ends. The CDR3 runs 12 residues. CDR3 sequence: CSARGGRDTQYF. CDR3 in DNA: TGCAGTGCTAGGGGCGGCCGCGATACGCAGTATTTT.

CDR3 loop: CASGWDRGTEAFF. CDR3 sequence (DNA): TGTGCCAGCGGGTGGGACAGGGGCACTGAAGCTTTCTTT. The V call is TRBV4-2, the J call TRBJ1-1; 10 nucleotides match TRBD1. This CDR3 contains 13 residues. Losses at the gene ends were 8 bases for V and 4 bases for J; bases not matched to a gene: 4. The germline V gene encodes CDR1 LGHNA and CDR2 YNFKEQ.

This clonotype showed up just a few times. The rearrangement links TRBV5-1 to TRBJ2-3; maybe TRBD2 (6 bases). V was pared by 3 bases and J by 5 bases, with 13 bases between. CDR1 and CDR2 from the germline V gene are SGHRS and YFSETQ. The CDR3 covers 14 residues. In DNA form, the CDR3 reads TGCGCCAGCAGCTCGGTGGGGGGAAAAGATACGCAGTATTTT. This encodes CASSSVGGKDTQYF. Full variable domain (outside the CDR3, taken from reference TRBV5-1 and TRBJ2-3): KAGVTQTPRYLIKTRGQQVTLSCSPISGHRSVSWYQQTPGQGLQFLFEYFSETQRNKGNFPGRFSGRQFSNSRSEMNVSTLELGDSALYLCASSSVGGKDTQYFGPGTRLTVL.

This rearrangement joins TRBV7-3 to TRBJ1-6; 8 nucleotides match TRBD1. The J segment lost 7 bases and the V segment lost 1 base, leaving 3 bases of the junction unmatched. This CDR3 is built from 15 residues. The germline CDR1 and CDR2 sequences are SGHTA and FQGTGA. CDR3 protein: CASSLNQGANSPLHF. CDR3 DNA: TGTGCCAGCAGCTTAAATCAGGGGGCGAATTCACCCCTCCACTTT.

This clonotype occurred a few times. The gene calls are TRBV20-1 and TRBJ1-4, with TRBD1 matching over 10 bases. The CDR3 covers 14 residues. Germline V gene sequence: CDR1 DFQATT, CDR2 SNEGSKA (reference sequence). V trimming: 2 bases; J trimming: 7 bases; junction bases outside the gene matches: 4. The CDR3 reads CSARLDRGLEKLFF. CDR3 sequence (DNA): TGCAGTGCTAGATTAGACAGGGGGCTTGAAAAACTGTTTTTT.

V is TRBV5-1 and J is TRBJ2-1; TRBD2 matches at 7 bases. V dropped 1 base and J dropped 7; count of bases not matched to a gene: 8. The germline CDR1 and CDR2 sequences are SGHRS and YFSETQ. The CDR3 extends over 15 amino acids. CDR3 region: CASSLITGGYNEQFF. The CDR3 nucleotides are TGCGCCAGCAGCTTGATAACGGGAGGTTATAATGAGCAGTTCTTC.

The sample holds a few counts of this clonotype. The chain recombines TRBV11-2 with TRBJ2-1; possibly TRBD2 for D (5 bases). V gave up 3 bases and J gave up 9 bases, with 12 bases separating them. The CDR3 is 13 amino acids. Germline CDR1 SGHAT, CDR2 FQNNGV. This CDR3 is CASSFTSEGEQFF. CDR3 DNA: TGTGCCAGCAGCTTCACGAGCGAGGGTGAGCAGTTCTTC.

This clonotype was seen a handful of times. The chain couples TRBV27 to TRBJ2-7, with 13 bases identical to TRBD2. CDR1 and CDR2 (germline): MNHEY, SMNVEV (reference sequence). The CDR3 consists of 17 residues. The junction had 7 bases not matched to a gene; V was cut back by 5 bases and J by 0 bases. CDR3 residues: CASSVGLAGVGSYEQYF. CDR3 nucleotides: TGTGCCAGCAGTGTCGGACTAGCGGGAGTGGGCTCCTACGAGCAGTACTTC.

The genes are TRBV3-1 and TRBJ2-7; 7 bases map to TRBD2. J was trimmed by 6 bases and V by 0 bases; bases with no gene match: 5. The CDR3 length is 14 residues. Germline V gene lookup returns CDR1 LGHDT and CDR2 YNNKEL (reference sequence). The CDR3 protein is CASSQDPGRVEQYF. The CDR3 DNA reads TGTGCCAGCAGCCAAGATCCAGGGAGGGTCGAGCAGTACTTC.

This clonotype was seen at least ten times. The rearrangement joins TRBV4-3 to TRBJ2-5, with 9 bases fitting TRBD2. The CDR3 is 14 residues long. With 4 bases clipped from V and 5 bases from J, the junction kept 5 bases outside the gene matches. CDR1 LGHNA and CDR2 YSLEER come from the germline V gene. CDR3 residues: CASSRGGGKETQYF. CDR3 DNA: TGCGCCAGCAGCCGCGGGGGGGGAAAGGAGACCCAGTACTTC.

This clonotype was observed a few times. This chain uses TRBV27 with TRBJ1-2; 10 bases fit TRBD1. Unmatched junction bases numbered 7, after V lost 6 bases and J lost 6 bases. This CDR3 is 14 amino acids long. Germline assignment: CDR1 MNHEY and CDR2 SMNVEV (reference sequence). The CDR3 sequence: CASRRDRGSHGYTF. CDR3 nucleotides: TGTGCCAGCAGAAGGGACAGGGGAAGTCATGGCTACACCTTC.

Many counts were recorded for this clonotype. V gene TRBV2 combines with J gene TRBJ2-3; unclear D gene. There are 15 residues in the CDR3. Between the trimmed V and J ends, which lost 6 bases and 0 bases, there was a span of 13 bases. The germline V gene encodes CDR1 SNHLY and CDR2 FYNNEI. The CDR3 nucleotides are TGTGCCAGCAGCCTTTCCTCTTCTAGCACAGATACGCAGTATTTT. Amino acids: CASSLSSSSTDTQYF.

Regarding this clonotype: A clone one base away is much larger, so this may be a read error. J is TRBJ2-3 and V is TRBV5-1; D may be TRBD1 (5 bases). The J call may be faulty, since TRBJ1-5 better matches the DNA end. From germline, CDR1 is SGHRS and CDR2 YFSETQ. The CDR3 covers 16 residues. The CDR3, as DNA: TGCGCCAGCAGCTCAGCCGGGACTCGAGGCACAGATACGCAGCATTTT. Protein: CASSSAGTRGTDTQHF.

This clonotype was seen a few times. DNA for the CDR3: TGTGCCAGCAGCCATGAGGGGTTCATCGAGCAGTACTTC. It is translated as CASSHEGFIEQYF. This chain connects TRBV7-2 to TRBJ2-7; D may correspond to TRBD1 or TRBD2 (5 bases each). Trimming removed 5 bases from V and 6 bases from J, with 14 bases in between. CDR3 size: 13 residues. The germline CDR1 and CDR2 sequences are SGHTA and FQGNSA.

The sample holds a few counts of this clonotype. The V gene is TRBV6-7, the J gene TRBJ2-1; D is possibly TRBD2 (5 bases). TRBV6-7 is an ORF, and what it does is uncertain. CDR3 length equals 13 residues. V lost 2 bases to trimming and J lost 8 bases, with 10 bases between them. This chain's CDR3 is CASSYNTGDEQFF. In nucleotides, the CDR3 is TGTGCCAGCAGTTACAACACCGGGGATGAGCAGTTCTTC.

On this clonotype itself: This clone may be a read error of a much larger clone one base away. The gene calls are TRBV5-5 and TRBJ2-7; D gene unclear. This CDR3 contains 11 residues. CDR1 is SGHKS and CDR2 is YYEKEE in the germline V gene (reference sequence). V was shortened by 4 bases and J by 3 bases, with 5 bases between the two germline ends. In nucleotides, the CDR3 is TGTGCCAGCAGCGCCCACTACGAGCAGTACTTC. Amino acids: CASSAHYEQYF.